These T cell receptor beta chains were read from a single sample in a study of control samples from healthy donors and cancer patients. Here immunoSEQ multiplex PCR was the method, and the copy in TCRdb shows in-frame clones only, minus some. The repertoire holds around 200,000 clones, with over 85% as singletons. The sequencing sample was made of blood. These receptors all come from a man in his late teens or twenties in good health. Each CDR3 is given with its conserved first and last residue. The order of the fields is clone size, V gene, D gene, J gene, CDR3 protein, CDR3 DNA. D genes are given only for firm matches. Rows may omit the clone size; those that give it use once, few, many or a size class.

NA,TRBV27,NA,TRBJ1-1,CASTQGGGTEAFF,TGTGCCAGCACCCAAGGGGGGGGCACTGAAGCTTTCTTT
NA,TRBV10-3,NA,TRBJ2-7,CAISDPDLGDYEQYF,TGTGCCATCAGTGATCCCGACTTAGGCGACTACGAGCAGTACTTC
NA,TRBV6-1,NA,TRBJ1-5,CASSEAPLVPYGNQPQHF,TGTGCCAGCAGTGAAGCACCCTTGGTCCCTTACGGCAATCAGCCCCAGCATTTT
NA,TRBV6-5,TRBD1,TRBJ1-2,CASSYSGGQGAYGYTF,TGTGCCAGCAGTTACTCGGGGGGACAGGGCGCCTATGGCTACACCTTC
NA,TRBV6-6,NA,TRBJ1-5,CASTLISNQPQHF,TGTGCCAGCACCTTAATTAGCAATCAGCCCCAGCATTTT
NA,TRBV5-1,NA,TRBJ1-2,CASSPLQQVNYGYTF,TGCGCCAGCAGCCCACTCCAACAGGTTAACTATGGCTACACCTTC
NA,TRBV6-2/TRBV6-3,NA,TRBJ1-2,CASSYGFLYGYTF,TGTGCCAGCAGTTACGGGTTTCTCTATGGCTACACCTTC
once,TRBV7-6,TRBD2,TRBJ2-3,CASSAAGTTSRDTQYF,TGTGCCAGCAGCGCGGCCGGGACTACCTCGCGGGATACGCAGTATTTT
NA,TRBV2,TRBD2,TRBJ2-1,CASSGLAGLNEQFF,TGTGCCAGCAGTGGACTAGCGGGGCTCAATGAGCAGTTCTTC
NA,TRBV18,NA,TRBJ1-1,CASSPPGLMNTEAFF,TGTGCCAGCTCACCACCGGGGCTAATGAACACTGAAGCTTTCTTT
NA,TRBV6-5,NA,TRBJ1-5,CASSLFQPTNQPQHF,TGTGCCAGCAGCTTATTCCAACCCACCAATCAGCCCCAGCATTTT
NA,TRBV3-1/TRBV3-2,NA,TRBJ1-2,CASSQVRGRTNYGYTF,TGTGCCAGCAGCCAAGTGAGGGGAAGGACTAACTATGGCTACACCTTC
NA,TRBV5-8,NA,TRBJ2-5,CASSLARYSRAEGETQYF,TGTGCCAGCAGCTTGGCTAGGTATTCTAGGGCCGAAGGAGAGACCCAGTACTTC
NA,TRBV3-1/TRBV3-2,TRBD1,TRBJ1-2,CASSLGQVSSLYGYTF,TGTGCCAGCAGCCTGGGACAGGTTTCTAGTCTCTATGGCTACACCTTC
once,TRBV27,NA,TRBJ2-2,CASSFLATLTGELFF,TGTGCCAGCAGTTTTTTAGCAACCCTAACCGGGGAGCTGTTTTTT
once,TRBV19,TRBD2,TRBJ2-1,CASSSGTSGTSYNEQFF,TGTGCCAGTAGTTCCGGGACTAGCGGGACCTCCTACAATGAGCAGTTCTTC
NA,TRBV5-6,NA,TRBJ2-7,CASSSGPSSGEQYF,TGTGCCAGCAGCTCGGGGCCCTCTTCGGGTGAGCAGTACTTC
NA,TRBV30,NA,TRBJ2-1,CAWTKGFGDEQFF,TGTGCCTGGACTAAGGGGTTCGGTGATGAGCAGTTCTTC
NA,TRBV5-5,NA,TRBJ1-2,CASSPGGGLNYGYTF,TGTGCCAGCAGCCCTGGGGGGGGGCTCAACTATGGCTACACCTTC
NA,TRBV18,NA,TRBJ2-1,CASSPPGGAAYNEQFF,TGTGCCAGCTCACCACCAGGGGGGGCCGCCTACAATGAGCAGTTCTTC
NA,TRBV29-1,NA,TRBJ1-5,CSVGKANQPQHF,TGCAGCGTTGGGAAGGCTAATCAGCCCCAGCATTTT
NA,TRBV18,NA,TRBJ2-2,CASSPPTANTGELFF,TGTGCCAGCTCACCACCCACAGCGAACACCGGGGAGCTGTTTTTT
NA,TRBV7-9,TRBD1,TRBJ1-5,CASSLGLVCGQGNQPQHF,TGTGCCAGCAGCTTAGGGTTGGTCTGCGGACAGGGCAATCAGCCCCAGCATTTT
NA,TRBV14,TRBD1,TRBJ2-1,CASSLSWDSSYNEQFF,TGTGCCAGCAGCCTCTCCTGGGACAGTTCCTACAATGAGCAGTTCTTC
NA,TRBV5-1,NA,TRBJ1-1,CASNEAGQTKAFF,TGCGCCAGCAACGAGGCAGGACAGACTAAAGCTTTCTTT
NA,TRBV5-1,NA,TRBJ1-6,CASSFDIFNSPLHF,TGCGCCAGCAGCTTTGACATCTTCAATTCACCCCTCCACTTT
NA,TRBV9,NA,TRBJ2-5,CASSPPGETQYF,TGTGCCAGCAGCCCGCCCGGGGAGACCCAGTACTTC
NA,TRBV6-5,NA,TRBJ2-7,CASSLKSPPVWEQYF,TGTGCCAGCAGTTTGAAAAGCCCCCCCGTCTGGGAGCAGTACTTC
NA,TRBV2,TRBD2,TRBJ2-5,CASSDQGGGETQYF,TGTGCCAGCAGTGATCAGGGCGGGGGAGAGACCCAGTACTTC
NA,TRBV6-5,NA,TRBJ2-7,CASSPNDKAYEQYF,TGTGCCAGCAGCCCAAATGACAAAGCCTACGAGCAGTACTTC
NA,TRBV18,NA,TRBJ2-2,CASSPDRLNTGELFF,TGTGCCAGCTCACCAGACCGACTGAACACCGGGGAGCTGTTTTTT
NA,TRBV2,TRBD1,TRBJ1-1,CASSAGTGVTEAFF,TGTGCCAGCAGTGCTGGGACAGGGGTCACTGAAGCTTTCTTT
NA,TRBV2,NA,TRBJ2-7,CASIPGSTGQQYF,TGTGCCAGCATTCCGGGATCTACGGGACAGCAGTACTTC
NA,TRBV12-5,NA,TRBJ1-5,CASGSPSLAPSNQPQHF,TGTGCTAGTGGTTCCCCATCCCTGGCCCCTTCGAATCAGCCCCAGCATTTT
NA,TRBV5-8,TRBD1,TRBJ1-6,CASSLGDRDNSPLHF,TGTGCCAGCAGCTTGGGGGACAGGGATAATTCACCCCTCCACTTT
NA,TRBV2,TRBD1,TRBJ1-2,CASSGGVTGVGTF,TGTGCCAGCAGTGGCGGAGTAACAGGGGTTGGCACCTTC
NA,TRBV4-2,NA,TRBJ2-7,CASSPGFGPGVWDKEQYF,TGTGCCAGCAGCCCAGGGTTTGGCCCTGGGGTGTGGGACAAGGAACAGTACTTC
NA,TRBV3-1/TRBV3-2,NA,TRBJ2-1,CASSQDRARRGRAYNEQFF,TGTGCCAGCAGCCAAGATCGGGCCCGGCGGGGCAGAGCCTACAATGAGCAGTTCTTC
once,TRBV28,NA,TRBJ2-2,CASSLGRGDTGELFF,TGTGCCAGCAGTTTAGGAAGGGGGGACACCGGGGAGCTGTTTTTT
NA,TRBV5-1,NA,TRBJ1-4,CASSAEGKLFF,TGCGCCAGCAGCGCCGAAGGAAAACTGTTTTTT